This TCR beta chain comes out of a study of control samples from healthy donors and cancer patients. Assay: immunoSEQ multiplex PCR; the TCRdb copy retains only in-frame clones and omits some. This table has about 40,000 clones, about 90% appearing once. The receptor's source is a woman aged 50 to 65 in good health. The sequenced material came from blood.

The chain's CDR3 is CASSPGTGGEKLFF. CDR3 nucleotides: TGTGCCAGCAGTCCCGGGACAGGGGGCGAAAAACTGTTTTTT. The gene calls are TRBV6-5 and TRBJ1-4, with 12 bases identical to TRBD1. Germline trimming cut 5 bases from V and 8 bases from J; bases unmatched to any gene: 3. CDR1 and CDR2 from the germline V gene are MNHEY and SVGAGI. The CDR3 length is 14 residues.